The present T cell receptor (beta chain) was sequenced within a study of blood T cell repertoires in COVID-19. Turning to the study itself: COVID-19 samples from acute and convalescent phases originated in the United States, Italy and Spain.

Membership in each cohort depended on participant-reported clinical history. Per germline, CDR1 SGHAT and CDR2 FQNNGV. Trimming took 1 base from V and 7 from J, leaving 10 bases between them. CDR3 length: 14 amino acids. Original processing notes: Estimation of nucleated cell counts relied on the amplification of reference gene primers. The assay was immunoSEQ multiplex PCR, and TCRdb's table has in-frame clones only and misses some. That table is the source of V, J and clone size, and D and trimming were worked out from the DNA. The repertoire consists of around 130,000 clones, with 84% occurring once and the leading ten covering 2% to 2.5%.

The chain combines TRBV11-2 with TRBJ2-2; D possibly corresponds to TRBD1 (6 bases). Sample: PBMCs or T cells enriched from blood (not recorded which). The origin of this receptor is a man aged 40-49 years with acute COVID-19. The CDR3 nucleotides are TGTGCCAGCAGCTTAGGTTCAGGGGTCGGGGAGCTGTTTTTT. Translating gives CASSLGSGVGELFF.